The source of this T cell receptor (beta chain) is a study of cytotoxic CD8 clonotypes in ibrutinib-treated CLL. Measured with immunoSEQ multiplex PCR; TCRdb has only the in-frame clones, and not every one. The sample shows roughly 30,000 clones, about 75% of them seen only once. V was pared by 5 bases and J by 9 bases, with 20 bases between. Looked up from germline, CDR1 is SQVTM and CDR2 is ANQGSEA. The CDR3 contains 14 residues. The sequence derives from a human donor with chronic lymphocytic leukemia. The chain employs TRBV29-1 and TRBJ2-4, with D possibly being TRBD1 (6 bases). The specimen was PBMCs, collected after 36 months of ibrutinib treatment. This CDR3 is CSVRDTFDRSIQYF. In nucleotides, the CDR3 is TGCAGCGTTAGGGACACCTTCGACCGAAGCATTCAGTACTTC.